Below are 25 T cell receptor beta chains sequenced from a single sample in a study of blood T cells in healthy people across ages. Together with a sample-barcoded 5' primer, a J-beta primer mix was included in a second PCR lasting about 6 to 11 cycles. TCRdb reanalysed the 5' RACE reads using MiXCR and keeps one entry per CDR3 protein. The table includes 1,500,000 or so distinct CDR3 sequences, 42% detected once. Specimen: blood. The receptors come from a woman between 18 and 29 years old in good health.

V is TRBV20-1 and J is TRBJ1-4; no clear D gene. The CDR3 runs 12 residues. CDR1 and CDR2 (germline): DFQATT, SNEGSKA (reference sequence). The V end lost 6 bases, the J end lost 8 bases, and 13 bases lay between the germline ends. CDR3 DNA sequence: TGCAGTGCCTCGAACCTGATGGAAAAACTGTTTTTT. Translating gives CSASNLMEKLFF.

The rearrangement uses TRBV7-3 and TRBJ2-5, with 11 bases matching TRBD1. The V gene's germline CDR1 is SGHTA and CDR2 FQGTGA. CDR3 length: 15 amino acids. V shed 4 bases, J shed 1 base, and the junction held 2 bases outside the gene matches. The chain's CDR3 is CASSSGQGVQETQYF. The CDR3 DNA follows: TGTGCCAGCAGCTCGGGACAGGGGGTCCAAGAGACCCAGTACTTC.

This clonotype was recorded a few times. This chain connects TRBV20-1 to TRBJ2-7, with 7 bases that match TRBD1. The CDR3 length is 13 residues. Germline lookup yields CDR1 DFQATT and CDR2 SNEGSKA (reference sequence). V gave up 3 bases and J gave up 3 bases; unmatched junction bases: 5. The CDR3 loop is CSASGTEGYEQYF. DNA of the CDR3: TGCAGTGCTAGTGGGACAGAAGGCTACGAGCAGTACTTC.

This clonotype was observed a handful of times. The chain combines TRBV20-1 with TRBJ1-5, with D possibly TRBD1 on 6 matching bases. CDR1 and CDR2 from the germline V gene are DFQATT and SNEGSKA (reference sequence). V was shortened by 2 bases and J by 4 bases, with 9 bases between the two germline ends. This CDR3 contains 13 residues. CDR3 nucleotide sequence: TGCAGTGCTAGACTTACAGGGAATCAGCCCCAGCATTTT. Amino acids: CSARLTGNQPQHF.

This clonotype was counted only a few times. This chain uses TRBV5-6 with TRBJ2-1, with 7 bases fitting TRBD1. The germline V gene has CDR1 SGHDT and CDR2 YYEEEE. Trimming cost V 2 bases and J 4 bases; bases outside gene matches: 6. This CDR3 is 15 amino acids long. CDR3 nucleotide sequence: TGTGCCAGCAGCTTCAAGGACAGGATATACAATGAGCAGTTCTTC. Residues: CASSFKDRIYNEQFF.

The sample holds a few counts of this clonotype. This sequence joins TRBV2 and TRBJ1-1, with unresolved D. Trimming shortened V by 2 bases and J by 8 bases, and 15 bases separated the two germline ends. The V gene's germline CDR1 is SNHLY and CDR2 FYNNEI. The CDR3 has 14 residues. The CDR3: CASSERQTLLEAFF. CDR3 in DNA: TGTGCCAGCAGTGAAAGGCAGACCCTTCTCGAAGCTTTCTTT.

J is TRBJ1-2 and V is TRBV29-1; D uncertain. The V end lost 0 bases, the J end lost 8 bases, and 7 bases lay between the germline ends. The CDR3 is 11 amino acids. CDR1 SQVTM and CDR2 ANQGSEA come from the germline V gene. The CDR3 protein is CSVEDLRGYTF. DNA for the CDR3: TGCAGCGTTGAAGATTTGAGGGGCTACACCTTC.

This clonotype was observed a handful of times. The rearrangement links TRBV6-5 to TRBJ1-4; no definite D call. V shed 4 bases and J shed 4 bases, with 16 bases lying between them. Germline CDR1 MNHEY, CDR2 SVGAGI. There are 16 residues in the CDR3. CDR3 amino acids: CASSSVGYLSNEKLFF. CDR3 nucleotides: TGTGCCAGCAGTTCCGTCGGGTATCTCAGTAATGAAAAACTGTTTTTT.

The chain links TRBV20-1 to TRBJ2-1; the D gene is possibly TRBD1 (6 bases). The V end was cut by 5 bases, the J end by 3 bases, with 11 bases between. Germline V gene data show CDR1 as DFQATT and CDR2 as SNEGSKA (reference sequence). The CDR3 loop spans 13 amino acids. The chain's CDR3 is CSASRDNYNEQFF. The DNA of the CDR3 is TGCAGTGCTTCCCGGGACAACTACAATGAGCAGTTCTTC.

The chain couples TRBV14 to TRBJ2-1; the D gene is possibly TRBD1 (5 bases). The CDR3 is 15 amino acids. The germline V gene encodes CDR1 SGHDN and CDR2 FVKESK. The V and J ends lost 1 base and 1 base respectively, with 8 bases between them. CDR3 nucleotides: TGTGCCAGCAGCCAAGGTCGACAGTCCTACAATGAGCAGTTCTTC. This codes for CASSQGRQSYNEQFF.

J is TRBJ2-1 and V is TRBV6-1; 8 nucleotides match TRBD2. Germline V gene sequence: CDR1 MNHNS, CDR2 SASEGT. V was clipped by 6 bases and J by 6 bases; unmatched bases: 16. The CDR3 is 17 residues long. The CDR3 sequence is CASRPNSPGLGVNEQFF. As DNA, the CDR3 is TGTGCCAGCAGACCGAACTCGCCGGGACTAGGGGTCAATGAGCAGTTCTTC.

This chain connects TRBV4-1 to TRBJ2-5; D perhaps matches TRBD1 (6 bases). The CDR3 is 17 residues long. CDR1 and CDR2 from the germline V gene are MGHRA and YSYEKL. The V end lost 0 bases, the J end lost 3 bases, and 17 bases lay between the germline ends. CDR3 protein: CASSQDRPQGIEETQYF. The CDR3 DNA follows: TGCGCCAGCAGCCAAGATCGGCCTCAGGGGATAGAAGAGACCCAGTACTTC.

The chain links TRBV5-5 to TRBJ1-4, with TRBD1 identical over 8 bases. The CDR3 is 15 amino acids. Trimming took 3 bases from V and 6 from J; bases not matched to a gene: 7. From germline, CDR1 is SGHKS and CDR2 YYEKEE (reference sequence). CDR3 nucleotides: TGTGCCAGCAGCTCCACAGGGGGGCGGGATGAAAAACTGTTTTTT. Protein product: CASSSTGGRDEKLFF.

V gene TRBV6-1 combines with J gene TRBJ2-5; TRBD1 matches 9 bases. Germline CDR1 is MNHNS and CDR2 is SASEGT. The CDR3 has 15 amino acids. Trimming removed 2 bases from V and 11 bases from J; junction bases left unmatched: 12. The CDR3 region has the DNA TGTGCCAGCAGTGAATGGACAGGGGTGGGCAATGAGCAGTACTTC. It codes for CASSEWTGVGNEQYF.

The V call is TRBV7-9, the J call TRBJ1-2; D remains unclear. The CDR3 covers 14 residues. Germline assignment: CDR1 SEHNR and CDR2 FQNEAQ (reference sequence). The V gene lost 4 bases and the J gene lost 2 bases, with 11 bases spanning the gap. In nucleotides, the CDR3 is TGTGCCAGCAGCTCTAAGGGAGGGAACTATGGCTACACCTTC. The encoded protein is CASSSKGGNYGYTF. Combining the CDR3 with reference TRBV7-9 and TRBJ1-2 gives the whole variable domain DTGVSQNPRHKITKRGQNVTFRCDPISEHNRLYWYRQTLGQGPEFLTYFQNEAQLEKSRLLSDRFSAERPKGSFSTLEIQRTEQGDSAMYLCASSSKGGNYGYTFGSGTRLTVV.

This clonotype was seen a few times. The rearrangement links TRBV27 to TRBJ2-5; either TRBD1 or TRBD2 may supply D (5 bases each). This CDR3 region has 15 residues. Germline CDR1 and CDR2: MNHEY and SMNVEV (reference sequence). V gave up 5 bases and J gave up 7 bases, with 20 bases separating them. The CDR3, as DNA: TGTGCCAGCAGTCCCCGACCTGCCAGGGCGGGGACCCAGTACTTC. Its translation is CASSPRPARAGTQYF.

The chain uses TRBV20-1 and TRBJ2-7; no firm D call. CDR1 and CDR2 from the germline V gene are DFQATT and SNEGSKA (reference sequence). The CDR3 extends over 14 amino acids. Trimming removed 3 bases at V and 2 bases at J, with 14 bases between. The CDR3 nucleotides read TGCAGTGCTAGGGACCTACAGAGAACCTACGAGCAGTACTTC. Translated: CSARDLQRTYEQYF.

This clonotype was counted only a few times. The gene calls are TRBV4-3 and TRBJ2-5; 10 bases align to TRBD2. The CDR3 sequence is 17 residues long. Trimming took 0 bases from V and 5 from J; bases not matched to a gene: 9. Germline V gene lookup returns CDR1 LGHNA and CDR2 YSLEER. The CDR3 region has the DNA TGCGCCAGCAGCCAAGATTCAGGAGCGGGGGGGCGCGAGACCCAGTACTTC. Translated: CASSQDSGAGGRETQYF.

This clonotype was detected only a few times. The rearrangement uses TRBV5-1 and TRBJ2-7; 10 bases map to TRBD1. Germline CDR1 and CDR2: SGHRS and YFSETQ. The ends lost 4 bases at V and 3 bases at J; junction bases unmatched: 7. This CDR3 comprises 15 residues. The CDR3 loop reads CASSSPGQGNYEQYF. The CDR3 bases are TGCGCCAGCAGCAGTCCGGGACAGGGGAACTACGAGCAGTACTTC. The variable domain in full, completed from reference TRBV5-1 and TRBJ2-7, reads KAGVTQTPRYLIKTRGQQVTLSCSPISGHRSVSWYQQTPGQGLQFLFEYFSETQRNKGNFPGRFSGRQFSNSRSEMNVSTLELGDSALYLCASSSPGQGNYEQYFGPGTRLTVT.

This chain links TRBV6-1 with TRBJ1-1; no firm D call. CDR1 is MNHNS and CDR2 is SASEGT in the germline V gene. The CDR3 is 11 residues long. V lost 1 base and J lost 11, with 8 bases in between. DNA of the CDR3: TGTGCCAGCAGTGAAGTCGGAGGGGCTTTCTTT. It encodes CASSEVGGAFF.

V gene TRBV6-2 or TRBV6-3 combines with J gene TRBJ1-1; weak D call: TRBD1 (6 bases). Germline V gives CDR1 MNHEY, CDR2 SVGEGT. V lost 0 bases and J lost 3, with 8 bases in between. The CDR3 runs to 14 residues. The CDR3 region has the DNA TGTGCCAGCAGTTACTCTGGACAGCACACTGAAGCTTTCTTT. This codes for CASSYSGQHTEAFF.

This chain connects TRBV28 to TRBJ2-1; D is possibly TRBD1 (7 bases). V was shortened by 6 bases and J by 2 bases, with 11 bases between the two germline ends. The CDR3 contains 14 residues. Germline loops: CDR1 MDHEN, CDR2 SYDVKM. The CDR3, as DNA: TGTGCCAGCAGGCAGGGGGGTACCTACAATGAGCAGTTCTTC. It is translated as CASRQGGTYNEQFF.

The rearrangement uses TRBV5-1 and TRBJ2-1; D might be TRBD2 (5 bases). The CDR3 totals 13 residues. CDR1 is SGHRS and CDR2 is YFSETQ in the germline V gene. The ends were cut back, 4 bases at V and 10 bases at J, with 15 bases in the middle. CDR3 in DNA: TGCGCCAGCAGCATTGGCCCCGCGGGCGAGCAGTTCTTC. As protein: CASSIGPAGEQFF.

This clonotype was seen only once. The chain employs TRBV6-1 and TRBJ2-1; 9 nucleotides agree with TRBD1. TRBJ2-7 explains the end of the DNA better; the J call may be wrong. Looked up from germline, CDR1 is MNHNS and CDR2 is SASEGT. This CDR3 is built from 16 residues. The CDR3: CASSEVFTGGYNEQYF. CDR3 coding DNA: TGTGCCAGCAGTGAAGTTTTCACAGGGGGCTACAATGAGCAGTACTTC.

This chain uses TRBV5-1 with TRBJ1-2, with TRBD1 identical over 7 bases. After removal of 5 bases from V and 4 bases from J, the junction contained 8 bases not matched to a gene. Germline CDR1 SGHRS, CDR2 YFSETQ. This CDR3 is built from 14 residues. Here the CDR3 DNA reads TGCGCCAGCAGAATTACAACAGGGGCCTATGGCTACACCTTC. Protein: CASRITTGAYGYTF.